This T cell receptor (beta chain) was profiled in a study of blood T cell repertoires in COVID-19. Overall study context: PBMCs, B-cell-depleted T cells, or T cells provided the cDNA or gDNA that made up the material.

In the original analysis: It was from reference gene primer amplification that nucleated cell counts were estimated. Using immunoSEQ multiplex PCR, the repertoire was profiled, and TCRdb retains in-frame clones only, with some absent. Clone size and V and J calls were adopted from that table, with D and trimming inferred from the DNA. The sample lists hundreds of thousands of clones, around nine tenths seen once, with about 4.2% in the top ten. The trim removed 1 base at V and 0 bases at J, leaving 2 bases unmatched. Germline loops: CDR1 LGHDT, CDR2 YNNKEL (reference sequence). This CDR3 spans 17 amino acids.

Sequencing input: peripheral blood. The clonotype comes from a man in his forties with acute or convalescent COVID-19. The V and J genes are TRBV3-1 (or the pseudogene TRBV3-2) and TRBJ1-3; 11 nucleotides match TRBD1. CDR3 sequence reads: CASSQGTGGGSGNTIYF. The DNA for the CDR3 is TGTGCCAGCAGCCAAGGGACAGGGGGCGGCTCTGGAAACACCATATATTTT.